Below, one TCR beta chain is given with its context. This entry belongs to a study of blood T cell repertoires in COVID-19. Study-wide context: Acute-phase and convalescent COVID-19 samples originated in the United States, Italy and Spain. In each case, the material was cDNA or gDNA derived from T cells, B-cell-depleted T cells, or PBMCs.

J lost 11 bases, V lost 1 base, and 5 bases had no gene match. Germline V gives CDR1 GTSNPN, CDR2 SVGIG (reference sequence). The CDR3 has 13 amino acids. As handled by the study authors: It was from reference gene primer amplification that nucleated cell counts were estimated. TCRdb keeps only in-frame clones here, not all; method: immunoSEQ multiplex PCR. V and J calls and clone size follow that table, whereas D and trimming were derived from the DNA. This sample has 450,000 or so clones; roughly 89% occur once, and the top ten carry roughly 0.78%. The V and J genes are TRBV30 and TRBJ1-6, with TRBD1 matching 7 bases. Sequencing was done on a sample of peripheral blood. The clonotype comes from a young man with COVID-19, enrolled during active disease. CDR3 region: CAWSEQGRTPLHF. CDR3 bases: TGTGCCTGGAGTGAACAGGGGCGGACACCCCTCCACTTT. The complete variable domain, with remaining parts taken from reference TRBV30 and TRBJ1-6, reads SQTIHQWPATLVQPVGSPLSLECTVEGTSNPNLYWYRQAAGRGLQLLFYSVGIGQISSEVPQNLSASRPQDRQFILSSKKLLLSDSGFYLCAWSEQGRTPLHFGNGTRLTVT.